This TCR beta chain was sequenced for a study of beta chain features in type 1 diabetes. Study-wide points: The similarity of naive, central memory and Treg TCRB repertoires appeared greater among patients than among healthy donors. Shorter TCRB CDR3s, moderately but significantly so, were found in Type 1 diabetes patients in all four CD4+ subsets.

Via CD45RO/CCR7/CD25/CD127/CD95/CD27, cells of the CD4+ naive, central memory, regulatory and stem cell-like memory subsets were sorted. Since all of the isolated RNA was reverse transcribed, expressed TCRB transcripts were what got sequenced. Survey-depth immunoSEQ sequencing was used for stem cell-like memory T cells. The repertoire was sequenced with immunoSEQ multiplex PCR; TCRdb's copy has only in-frame clones and lacks some. The table shows about 15,000 clones, with 55% occurring only once. Trimming left V 2 bases short and J 3 bases short, with 12 bases between. Germline CDR1 reads SGHRS; CDR2 reads YFSETQ. This CDR3 spans 15 amino acids. Details on this clone: Its specificity is unknown.

The sequence came from a woman aged 18-29 years in good health. V and J are TRBV5-1 and TRBJ1-5, with D perhaps TRBD1 (5 bases). The sample consisted of stem cell memory CD4+ T cells from blood. DNA for the CDR3: TGCGCCAGCAGCTTTCAGGGAGGGGACAATCAGCCCCAGCATTTT. Encoded protein: CASSFQGGDNQPQHF.